This T cell receptor (beta chain) was recorded in a study of synovial regulatory T cells in juvenile arthritis. Study-wide results and limits: Synovial Tregs shared more CDR3 sequences with iaTregs than other blood Tregs.

Measured with immunoSEQ multiplex PCR; TCRdb has only the in-frame clones, and not every one. The sample holds several thousand clones. Germline-derived CDR1 and CDR2 are MNHNY and SVGAGI (reference sequence). This CDR3 spans 13 amino acids. No nucleotide data were recorded. Comments on this clone: The antigen remains unidentified.

The sample consisted of Treg cells from blood. Noted subset: remaining (HLA-DR-negative) circulating blood Treg cells. The source is a donor between 2 and 29 years old with juvenile idiopathic arthritis. The chain joins TRBV6-6 to TRBJ2-7; no DNA is available, so the TRBD1 call from TCRdb remains unchecked. CDR3 in amino acids: CASSPGQVGEQYF.